This T cell receptor (beta chain) emerged from a study of blood T cell repertoires in COVID-19. CDR1 is LGHNA, CDR2 YSLEER, per germline. This CDR3 has 16 amino acids. V shed 0 bases and J 2 bases; nucleotides not matched to a gene: 4. Method: immunoSEQ multiplex PCR; TCRdb's copy keeps in-frame clones and lacks some. The table lists approximately 190,000 clones, 65% to 85% of them singletons. This chain connects TRBV4-3 to TRBJ2-3, with TRBD2 matching 8 bases. This sequence originates from a man aged 60 to 75 with active or convalescent COVID-19. The sequenced material came from peripheral blood. CDR3 protein: CASSQESGSFTDTQYF. In DNA form, the CDR3 reads TGCGCCAGCAGCCAAGAGAGCGGGAGCTTCACAGATACGCAGTATTTT.